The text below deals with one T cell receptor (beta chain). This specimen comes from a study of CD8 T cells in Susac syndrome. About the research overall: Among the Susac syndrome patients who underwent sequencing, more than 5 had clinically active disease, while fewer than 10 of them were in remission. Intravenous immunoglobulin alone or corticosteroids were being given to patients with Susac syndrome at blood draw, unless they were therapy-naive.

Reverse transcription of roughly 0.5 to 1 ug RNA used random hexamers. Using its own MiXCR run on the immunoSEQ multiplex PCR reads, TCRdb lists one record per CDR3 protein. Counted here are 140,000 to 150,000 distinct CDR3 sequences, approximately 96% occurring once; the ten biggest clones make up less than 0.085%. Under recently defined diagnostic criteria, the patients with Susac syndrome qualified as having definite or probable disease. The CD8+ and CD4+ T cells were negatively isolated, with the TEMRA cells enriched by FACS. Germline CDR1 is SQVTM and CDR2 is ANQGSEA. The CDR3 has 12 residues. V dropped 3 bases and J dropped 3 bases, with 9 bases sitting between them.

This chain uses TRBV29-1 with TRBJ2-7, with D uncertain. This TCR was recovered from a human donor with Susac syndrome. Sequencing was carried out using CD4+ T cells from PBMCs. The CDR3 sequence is CSVDVGRYEQYF. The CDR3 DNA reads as TGCAGCGTTGATGTAGGGCGCTACGAGCAGTACTTC.